This T cell receptor beta chain was documented in a study of CD8 T cells in ankylosing spondylitis. Study findings and constraints: Some motif variants had been reported before (in reactive arthritis synovial fluid and blood). As for the disease-linked clones, they showed a CD8+ phenotype and occurred at relatively low frequencies in peripheral blood. One TCR beta motif, made up of several highly homologous variants, appeared characteristic of ankylosing spondylitis blood. Reportedly, significant enrichment of disease-linked clones occurred in matched ankylosing spondylitis synovial fluid.

Trimming cost V 2 bases and J 0 bases, with 13 bases left between them. CDR3 length equals 17 residues. Germline V gene data show CDR1 as MNHEY and CDR2 as SVGAGI. On this clonotype itself: Antigen unknown.

In making TCR beta libraries, quantitative 5'-RACE with molecular barcodes was used. Each CDR3 protein gets one entry after TCRdb re-called the 5' RACE reads with MiXCR. The sample records a few hundred thousand distinct CDR3 sequences, about a fifth being singletons. This chain links TRBV6-5 with TRBJ2-2, with D possibly being TRBD1 (5 bases). The sequence derives from a male donor with ankylosing spondylitis. Source material: blood, either unsorted or a sorted T cell fraction (not recorded which). CDR3 coding DNA: TGTGCCAGCAGTTACACCAGGACATCCCCGAACACCGGGGAGCTGTTTTTT. It encodes CASSYTRTSPNTGELFF.